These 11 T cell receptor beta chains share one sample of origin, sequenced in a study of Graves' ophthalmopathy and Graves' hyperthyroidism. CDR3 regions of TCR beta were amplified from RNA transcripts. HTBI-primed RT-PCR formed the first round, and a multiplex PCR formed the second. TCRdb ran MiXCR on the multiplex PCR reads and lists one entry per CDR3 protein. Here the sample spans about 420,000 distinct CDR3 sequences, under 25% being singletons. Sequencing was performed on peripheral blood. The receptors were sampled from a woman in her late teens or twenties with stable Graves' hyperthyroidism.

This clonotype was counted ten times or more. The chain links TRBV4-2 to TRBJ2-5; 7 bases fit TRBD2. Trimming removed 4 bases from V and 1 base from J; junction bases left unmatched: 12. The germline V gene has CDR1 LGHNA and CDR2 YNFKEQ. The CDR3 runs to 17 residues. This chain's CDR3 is CASSPDIGGGVQETQYF. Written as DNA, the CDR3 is TGTGCCAGCAGCCCCGACATTGGGGGGGGGGTCCAAGAGACCCAGTACTTC.

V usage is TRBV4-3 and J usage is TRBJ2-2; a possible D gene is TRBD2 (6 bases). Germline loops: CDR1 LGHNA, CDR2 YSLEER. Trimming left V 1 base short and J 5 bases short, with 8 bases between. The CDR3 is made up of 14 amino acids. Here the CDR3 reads CASSQGRGTGELFF. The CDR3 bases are TGCGCCAGCAGCCAAGGTCGGGGGACCGGGGAGCTGTTTTTT.

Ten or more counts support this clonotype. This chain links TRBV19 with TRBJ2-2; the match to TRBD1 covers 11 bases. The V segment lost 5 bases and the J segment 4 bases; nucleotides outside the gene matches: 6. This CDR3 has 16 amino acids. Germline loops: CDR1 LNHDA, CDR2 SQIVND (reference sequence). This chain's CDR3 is CASSRTGGGSTGELFF. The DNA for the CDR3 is TGTGCCAGTAGTCGGACAGGGGGCGGAAGCACCGGGGAGCTGTTTTTT.

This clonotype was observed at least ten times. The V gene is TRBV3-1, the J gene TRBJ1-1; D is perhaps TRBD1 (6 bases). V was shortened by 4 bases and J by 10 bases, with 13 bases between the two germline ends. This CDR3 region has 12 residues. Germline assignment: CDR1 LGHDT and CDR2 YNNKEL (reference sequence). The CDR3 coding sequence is TGTGCCAGCAGCCCCTGGGGCAGGGGAGCTTTCTTT. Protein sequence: CASSPWGRGAFF.

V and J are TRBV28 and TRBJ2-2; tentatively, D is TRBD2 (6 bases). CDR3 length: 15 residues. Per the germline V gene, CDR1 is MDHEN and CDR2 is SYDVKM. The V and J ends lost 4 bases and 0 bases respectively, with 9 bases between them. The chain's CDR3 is CASSSDYPNTGELFF. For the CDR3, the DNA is TGTGCCAGCAGTTCGGACTACCCGAACACCGGGGAGCTGTTTTTT.

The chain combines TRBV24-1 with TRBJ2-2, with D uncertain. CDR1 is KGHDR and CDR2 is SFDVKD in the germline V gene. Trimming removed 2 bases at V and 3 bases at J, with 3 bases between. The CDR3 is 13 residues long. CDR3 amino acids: CATSDSHTGELFF. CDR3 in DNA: TGTGCCACCAGTGATTCACACACCGGGGAGCTGTTTTTT.

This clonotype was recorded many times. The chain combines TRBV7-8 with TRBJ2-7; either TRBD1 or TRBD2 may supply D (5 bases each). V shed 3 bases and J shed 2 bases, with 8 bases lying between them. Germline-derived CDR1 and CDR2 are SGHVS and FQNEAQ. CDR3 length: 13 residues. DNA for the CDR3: TGTGCCAGCAGCTTCCGGGGCCCCTACGAGCAGTACTTC. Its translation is CASSFRGPYEQYF.

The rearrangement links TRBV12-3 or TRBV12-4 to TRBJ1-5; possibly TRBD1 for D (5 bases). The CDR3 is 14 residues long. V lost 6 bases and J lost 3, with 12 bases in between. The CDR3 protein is CASRQGRVNQPQHF. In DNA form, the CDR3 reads TGTGCCAGCAGGCAGGGACGGGTCAATCAGCCCCAGCATTTT.

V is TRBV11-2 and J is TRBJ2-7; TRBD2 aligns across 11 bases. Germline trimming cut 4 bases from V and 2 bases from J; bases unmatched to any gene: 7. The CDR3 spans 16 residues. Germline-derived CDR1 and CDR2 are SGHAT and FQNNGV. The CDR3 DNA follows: TGTGCCAGCAGCTCAACTAGCGGGAGAGGGGCCTACGAGCAGTACTTC. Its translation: CASSSTSGRGAYEQYF.

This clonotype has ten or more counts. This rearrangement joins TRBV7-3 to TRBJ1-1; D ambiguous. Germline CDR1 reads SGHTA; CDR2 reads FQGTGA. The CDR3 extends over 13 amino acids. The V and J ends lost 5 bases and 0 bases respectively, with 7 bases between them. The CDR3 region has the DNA TGTGCCAGCAGCGTAGACATGAACACTGAAGCTTTCTTT. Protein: CASSVDMNTEAFF. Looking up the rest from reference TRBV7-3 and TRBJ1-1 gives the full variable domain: GAGVSQTPSNKVTEKGKYVELRCDPISGHTALYWYRQSLGQGPEFLIYFQGTGAADDSGLPNDRFFAVRPEGSVSTLKIQRTERGDSAVYLCASSVDMNTEAFFGQGTRLTVV.

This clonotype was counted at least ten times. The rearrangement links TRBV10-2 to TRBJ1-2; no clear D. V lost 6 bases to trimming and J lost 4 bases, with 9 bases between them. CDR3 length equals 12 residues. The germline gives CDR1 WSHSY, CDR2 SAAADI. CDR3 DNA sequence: TGCGCCAGCAGCCTAAGGTTCTATGGCTACACCTTC. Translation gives CASSLRFYGYTF.